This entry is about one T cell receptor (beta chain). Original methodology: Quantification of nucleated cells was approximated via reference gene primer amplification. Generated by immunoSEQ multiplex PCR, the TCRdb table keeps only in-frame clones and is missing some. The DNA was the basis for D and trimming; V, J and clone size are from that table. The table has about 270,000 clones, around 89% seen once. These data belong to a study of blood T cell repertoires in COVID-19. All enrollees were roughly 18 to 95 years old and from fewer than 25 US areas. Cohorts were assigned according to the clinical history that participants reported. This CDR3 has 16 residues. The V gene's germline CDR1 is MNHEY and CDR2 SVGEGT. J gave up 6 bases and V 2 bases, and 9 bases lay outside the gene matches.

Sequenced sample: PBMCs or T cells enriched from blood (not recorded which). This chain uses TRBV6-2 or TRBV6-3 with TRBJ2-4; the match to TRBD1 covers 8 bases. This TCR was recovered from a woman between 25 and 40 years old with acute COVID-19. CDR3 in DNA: TGTGCCAGCAGTTACGCCACAGGGGGAATCGGAAACATTCAGTACTTC. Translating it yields CASSYATGGIGNIQYF.